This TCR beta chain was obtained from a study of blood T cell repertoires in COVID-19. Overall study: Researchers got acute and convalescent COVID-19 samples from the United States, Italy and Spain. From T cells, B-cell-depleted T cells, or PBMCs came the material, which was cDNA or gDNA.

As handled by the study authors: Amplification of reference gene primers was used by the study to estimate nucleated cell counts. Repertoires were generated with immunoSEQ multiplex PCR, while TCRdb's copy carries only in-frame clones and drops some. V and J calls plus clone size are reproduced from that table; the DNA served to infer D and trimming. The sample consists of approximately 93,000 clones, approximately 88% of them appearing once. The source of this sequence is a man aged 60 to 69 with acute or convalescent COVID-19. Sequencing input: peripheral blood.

The CDR3 nucleotides are TGCGCCAGCAGCTTGGCCAACAGGAACACTGAAGCTTTCTTT. It translates to CASSLANRNTEAFF. The chain employs TRBV5-1 and TRBJ1-1; the D is unclear. The germline V and J ends were trimmed by 0 bases and 1 base, with 7 bases remaining between them. The CDR3 covers 14 residues. Germline assignment: CDR1 SGHRS and CDR2 YFSETQ.